The T cell receptor beta chain described here comes from a study of neurological immune-mediated disorders. This clonotype came up many times. The germline CDR1 and CDR2 sequences are LGHDT and YNNKEL (reference sequence). V was shortened by 4 bases and J by 3 bases, with 15 bases between the two germline ends. This CDR3 region has 15 residues. From 2 million PBMCs stored at -80 C, the unsorted libraries were generated. Sequencing runs each generated in excess of 180 million TCR-beta sequences derived from 15-18 subjects. Using its own MiXCR run on the 5' RACE reads, TCRdb lists one record per CDR3 protein. The sample yields tens of thousands of distinct CDR3 sequences, around 3.9% seen once.

V usage is TRBV3-1 and J usage is TRBJ1-1, with a tentative D call TRBD1 (5 bases). The sample consisted of PBMCs. This clonotype was obtained from a man younger than 45 with multiple sclerosis. In DNA form, the CDR3 reads TGTGCCAGCAGCCCGCGGGGGTCGAGGGACACTGAAGCTTTCTTT. Translation gives CASSPRGSRDTEAFF. Filled out from reference TRBV3-1 and TRBJ1-1, the complete variable domain reads DTAVSQTPKYLVTQMGNDKSIKCEQNLGHDTMYWYKQDSKKFLKIMFSYNNKELIINETVPNRFSPKSPDKAHLNLHINSLELGDSAVYFCASSPRGSRDTEAFFGQGTRLTVV.